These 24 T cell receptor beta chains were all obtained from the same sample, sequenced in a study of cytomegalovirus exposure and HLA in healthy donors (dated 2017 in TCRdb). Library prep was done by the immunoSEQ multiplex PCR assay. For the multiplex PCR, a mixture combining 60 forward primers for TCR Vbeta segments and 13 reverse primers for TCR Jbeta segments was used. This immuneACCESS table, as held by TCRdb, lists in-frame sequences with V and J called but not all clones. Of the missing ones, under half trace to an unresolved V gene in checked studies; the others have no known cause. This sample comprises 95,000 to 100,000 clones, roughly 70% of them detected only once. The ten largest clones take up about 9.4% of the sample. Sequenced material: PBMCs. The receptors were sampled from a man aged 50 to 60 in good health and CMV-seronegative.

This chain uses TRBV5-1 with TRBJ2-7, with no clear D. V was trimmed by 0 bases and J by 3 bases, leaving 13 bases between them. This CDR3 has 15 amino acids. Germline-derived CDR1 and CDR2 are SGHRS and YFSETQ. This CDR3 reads CASSLAAAQRYEQYF. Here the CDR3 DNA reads TGCGCCAGCAGCTTGGCCGCCGCCCAGCGCTACGAGCAGTACTTC.

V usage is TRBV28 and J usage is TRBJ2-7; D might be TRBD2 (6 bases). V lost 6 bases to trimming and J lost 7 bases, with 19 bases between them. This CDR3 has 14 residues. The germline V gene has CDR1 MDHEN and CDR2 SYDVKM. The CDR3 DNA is TGTGCCAGCAGGGTAGGTGGGGGACTTCGAGAGCAGTACTTC. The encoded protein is CASRVGGGLREQYF.

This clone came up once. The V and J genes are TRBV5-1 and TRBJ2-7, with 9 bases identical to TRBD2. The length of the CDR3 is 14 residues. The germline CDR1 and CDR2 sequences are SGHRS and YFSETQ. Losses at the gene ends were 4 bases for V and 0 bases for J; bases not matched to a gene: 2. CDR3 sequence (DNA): TGCGCCAGCAGCCTGACTAGCGGCTCCTACGAGCAGTACTTC. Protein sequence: CASSLTSGSYEQYF.

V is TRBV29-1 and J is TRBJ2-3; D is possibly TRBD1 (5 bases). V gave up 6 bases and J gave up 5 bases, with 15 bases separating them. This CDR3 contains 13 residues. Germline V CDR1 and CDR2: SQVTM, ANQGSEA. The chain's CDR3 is CSVMGRFIDTQYF. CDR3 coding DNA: TGCAGCGTAATGGGGCGTTTTATAGATACGCAGTATTTT.

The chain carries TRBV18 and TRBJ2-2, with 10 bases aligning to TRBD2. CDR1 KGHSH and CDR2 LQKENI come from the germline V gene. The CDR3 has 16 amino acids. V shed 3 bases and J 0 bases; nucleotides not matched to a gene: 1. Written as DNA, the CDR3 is TGTGCCAGCTCACCCGGACTAGCGGCGAACACCGGGGAGCTGTTTTTT. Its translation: CASSPGLAANTGELFF.

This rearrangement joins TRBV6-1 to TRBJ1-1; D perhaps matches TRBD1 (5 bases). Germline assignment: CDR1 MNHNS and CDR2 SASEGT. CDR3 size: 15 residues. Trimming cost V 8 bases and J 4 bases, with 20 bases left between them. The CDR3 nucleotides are TGTGCCAGCCTACCGGTTTTGGGGCTCACCACTGAAGCTTTCTTT. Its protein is CASLPVLGLTTEAFF.

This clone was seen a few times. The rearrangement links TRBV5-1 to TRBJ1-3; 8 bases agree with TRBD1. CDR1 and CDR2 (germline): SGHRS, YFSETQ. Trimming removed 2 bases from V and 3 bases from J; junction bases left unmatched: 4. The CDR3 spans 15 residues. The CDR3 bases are TGCGCCAGCAGCTTTGACAGGGGAGGTGGAAACACCATATATTTT. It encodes CASSFDRGGGNTIYF. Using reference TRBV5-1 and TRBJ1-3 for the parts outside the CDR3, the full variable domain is KAGVTQTPRYLIKTRGQQVTLSCSPISGHRSVSWYQQTPGQGLQFLFEYFSETQRNKGNFPGRFSGRQFSNSRSEMNVSTLELGDSALYLCASSFDRGGGNTIYFGEGSWLTVV.

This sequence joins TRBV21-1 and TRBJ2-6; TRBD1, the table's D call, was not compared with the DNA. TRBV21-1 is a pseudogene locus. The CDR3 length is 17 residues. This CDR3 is CASSKVEQHVGANVLTF. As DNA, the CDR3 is TGTGCCAGCAGCAAAGTCGAACAGCACGTGGGGGCCAACGTCCTGACTTTC.

The CDR3 spells CASSVALLAVDTQYF. The CDR3 nucleotides read TGTGCCAGCAGCGTAGCTCTACTAGCGGTAGATACGCAGTATTTT. This chain links TRBV9 with TRBJ2-3, with 8 bases aligning to TRBD2. The ends lost 0 bases at V and 5 bases at J; junction bases unmatched: 5. This CDR3 is 15 amino acids long. Germline CDR1 and CDR2: SGDLS and YYNGEE.

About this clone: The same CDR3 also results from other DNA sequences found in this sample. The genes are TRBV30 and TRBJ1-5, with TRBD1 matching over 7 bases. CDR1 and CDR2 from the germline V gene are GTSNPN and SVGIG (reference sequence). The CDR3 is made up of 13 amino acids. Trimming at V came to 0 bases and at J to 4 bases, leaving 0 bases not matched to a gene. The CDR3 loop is CAWSVQGNQPQHF. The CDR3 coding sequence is TGTGCCTGGAGTGTACAGGGGAATCAGCCCCAGCATTTT.

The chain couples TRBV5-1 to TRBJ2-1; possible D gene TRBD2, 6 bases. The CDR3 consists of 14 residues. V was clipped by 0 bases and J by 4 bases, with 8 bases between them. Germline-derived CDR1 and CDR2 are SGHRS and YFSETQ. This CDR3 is CASSLDSGYNEQFF. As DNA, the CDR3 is TGCGCCAGCAGCTTGGATAGCGGATACAATGAGCAGTTCTTC.

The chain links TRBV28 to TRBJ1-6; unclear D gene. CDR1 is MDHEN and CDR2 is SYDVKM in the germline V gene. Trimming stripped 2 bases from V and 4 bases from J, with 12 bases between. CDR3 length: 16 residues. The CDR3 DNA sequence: TGTGCCAGCAGTTTAGGTGAGGGCAGTTATAATTCACCCCTCCACTTT. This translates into CASSLGEGSYNSPLHF.

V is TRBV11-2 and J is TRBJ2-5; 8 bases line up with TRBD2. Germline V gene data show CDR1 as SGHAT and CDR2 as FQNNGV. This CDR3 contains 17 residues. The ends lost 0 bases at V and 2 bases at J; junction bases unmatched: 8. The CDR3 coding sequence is TGTGCCAGCAGCTTAGATCTGGGCGGGGGGAGACAAGAGACCCAGTACTTC. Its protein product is CASSLDLGGGRQETQYF.

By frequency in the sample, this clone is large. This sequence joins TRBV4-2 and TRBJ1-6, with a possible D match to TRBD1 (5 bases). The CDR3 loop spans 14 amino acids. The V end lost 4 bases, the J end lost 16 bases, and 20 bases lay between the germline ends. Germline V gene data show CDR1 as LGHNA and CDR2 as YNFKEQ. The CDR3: CASSLYSTGRELHF. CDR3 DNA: TGTGCCAGCAGCCTCTACTCTACAGGCAGGGAACTCCACTTT.

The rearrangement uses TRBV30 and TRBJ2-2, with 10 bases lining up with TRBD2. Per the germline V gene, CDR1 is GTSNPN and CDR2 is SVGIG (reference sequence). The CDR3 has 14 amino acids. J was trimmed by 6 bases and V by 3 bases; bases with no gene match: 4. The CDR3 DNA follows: TGTGCCTGGAGAAGCGGGGGGGCCGCCGGGGAGCTGTTTTTT. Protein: CAWRSGGAAGELFF.

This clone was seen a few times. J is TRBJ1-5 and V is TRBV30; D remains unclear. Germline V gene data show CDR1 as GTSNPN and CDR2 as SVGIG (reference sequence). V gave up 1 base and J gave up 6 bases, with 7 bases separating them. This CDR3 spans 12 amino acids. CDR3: CAWSDGGQPQHF. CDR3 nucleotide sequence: TGTGCCTGGAGTGACGGCGGTCAGCCCCAGCATTTT. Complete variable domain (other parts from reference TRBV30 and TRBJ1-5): SQTIHQWPATLVQPVGSPLSLECTVEGTSNPNLYWYRQAAGRGLQLLFYSVGIGQISSEVPQNLSASRPQDRQFILSSKKLLLSDSGFYLCAWSDGGQPQHFGDGTRLSIL.

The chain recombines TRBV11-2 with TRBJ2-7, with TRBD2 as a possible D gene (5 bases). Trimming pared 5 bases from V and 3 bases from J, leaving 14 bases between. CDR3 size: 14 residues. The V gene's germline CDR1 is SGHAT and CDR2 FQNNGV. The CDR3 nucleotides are TGTGCCAGCAGCCCCTCCAGCGGTAACTACGAGCAGTACTTC. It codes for CASSPSSGNYEQYF. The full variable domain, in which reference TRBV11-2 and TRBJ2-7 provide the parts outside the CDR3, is EAGVAQSPRYKIIEKRQSVAFWCNPISGHATLYWYQQILGQGPKLLIQFQNNGVVDDSQLPKDRFSAERLKGVDSTLKIQPAKLEDSAVYLCASSPSSGNYEQYFGPGTRLTVT.

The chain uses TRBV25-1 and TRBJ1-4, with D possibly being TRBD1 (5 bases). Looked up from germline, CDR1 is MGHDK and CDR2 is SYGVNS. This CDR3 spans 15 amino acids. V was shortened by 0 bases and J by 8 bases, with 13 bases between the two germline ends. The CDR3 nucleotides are TGTGCCAGCAGTGAATACCAGGGAACGAGGGAAAAACTGTTTTTT. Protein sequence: CASSEYQGTREKLFF.

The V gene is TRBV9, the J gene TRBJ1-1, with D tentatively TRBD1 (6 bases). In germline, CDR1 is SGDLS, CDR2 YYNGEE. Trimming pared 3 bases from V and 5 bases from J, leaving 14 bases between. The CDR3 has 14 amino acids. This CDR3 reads CASSAQTGQTEAFF. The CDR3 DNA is TGTGCCAGCAGCGCCCAAACAGGGCAGACTGAAGCTTTCTTT. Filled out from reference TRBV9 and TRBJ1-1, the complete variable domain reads DSGVTQTPKHLITATGQRVTLRCSPRSGDLSVYWYQQSLDQGLQFLIQYYNGEERAKGNILERFSAQQFPDLHSELNLSSLELGDSALYFCASSAQTGQTEAFFGQGTRLTVV.

The CDR3 nucleotides are TGTGCCAGCAGTTACCTGACAGGGGTGGGAGAGACCCAGTACTTC. Translated: CASSYLTGVGETQYF. The chain links TRBV6-5 to TRBJ2-5, with TRBD1 matching 8 bases. In germline, CDR1 is MNHEY, CDR2 SVGAGI. This CDR3 region has 15 residues. With V trimmed by 2 bases and J by 4 bases, 6 bases remained unmatched.

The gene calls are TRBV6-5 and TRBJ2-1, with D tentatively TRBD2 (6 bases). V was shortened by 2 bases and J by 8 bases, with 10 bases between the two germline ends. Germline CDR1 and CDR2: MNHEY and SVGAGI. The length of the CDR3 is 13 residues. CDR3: CASSYPTSHEQFF. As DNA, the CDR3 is TGTGCCAGCAGTTACCCGACTAGTCATGAGCAGTTCTTC.

CDR3 region: CAWNKVSGYQETQYF. Written as DNA, the CDR3 is TGTGCCTGGAATAAGGTTAGCGGGTATCAAGAGACCCAGTACTTC. The rearrangement links TRBV30 to TRBJ2-5, with 7 bases lining up with TRBD2. Unmatched junction bases numbered 10, after V lost 4 bases and J lost 2 bases. The germline V gene encodes CDR1 GTSNPN and CDR2 SVGIG (reference sequence). This CDR3 contains 15 residues.

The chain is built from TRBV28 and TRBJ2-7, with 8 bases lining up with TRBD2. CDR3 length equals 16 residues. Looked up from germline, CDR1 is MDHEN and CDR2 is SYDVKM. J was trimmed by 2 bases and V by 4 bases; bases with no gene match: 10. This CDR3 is CASSSTGLATPYEQYF. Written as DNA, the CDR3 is TGTGCCAGCAGTTCCACTGGACTAGCTACCCCCTACGAGCAGTACTTC.

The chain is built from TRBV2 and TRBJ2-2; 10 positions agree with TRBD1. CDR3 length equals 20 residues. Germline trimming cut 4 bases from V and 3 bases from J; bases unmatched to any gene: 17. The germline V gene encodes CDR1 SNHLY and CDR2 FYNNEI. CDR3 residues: CASSAPPLGQGGSDTGELFF. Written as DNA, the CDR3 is TGTGCCAGCAGTGCCCCCCCTTTAGGACAGGGGGGTTCAGACACCGGGGAGCTGTTTTTT.